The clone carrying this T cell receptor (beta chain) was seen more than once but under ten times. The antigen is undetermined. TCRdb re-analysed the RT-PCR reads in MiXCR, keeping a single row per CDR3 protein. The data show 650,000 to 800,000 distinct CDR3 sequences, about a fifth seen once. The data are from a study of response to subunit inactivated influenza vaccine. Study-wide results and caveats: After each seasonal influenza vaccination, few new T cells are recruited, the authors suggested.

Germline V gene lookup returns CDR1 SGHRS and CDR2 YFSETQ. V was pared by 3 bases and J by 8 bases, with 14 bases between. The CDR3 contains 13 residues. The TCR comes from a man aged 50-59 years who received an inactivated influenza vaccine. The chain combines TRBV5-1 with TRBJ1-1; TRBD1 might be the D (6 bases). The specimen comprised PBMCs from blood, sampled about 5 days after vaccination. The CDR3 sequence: CASSSNTDSEAFF. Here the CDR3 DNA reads TGCGCCAGCAGCTCTAACACGGACAGCGAAGCTTTCTTT.